Given below is one TCR beta chain in context. Its matching antigen is unknown. This CDR3 is built from 15 residues. Germline V gene data show CDR1 as SGHRS and CDR2 as YFSETQ. V trimming: 4 bases; J trimming: 5 bases; junction bases outside the gene matches: 9. 60 Vbeta and 13 Jbeta primers were used in PCR. Measured with immunoSEQ multiplex PCR; TCRdb has only the in-frame clones, and not every one. The data show under 50,000 clones, with around three fifths seen just once and less than 20% held by the top ten. This record belongs to a study of cytomegalovirus exposure and HLA in healthy donors. Overall study findings and caveats: A later analysis linked a missense variant in DCLRE1C to the trimming of TCR beta V and J genes. Researchers reportedly found TCR beta sequences accurately predicted most subjects' HLA-A and HLA-B alleles.

The chain employs TRBV5-1 and TRBJ2-5; 9 nucleotides line up with TRBD1. The sample comprised PBMCs. This clonotype was sampled from a man in his forties or fifties in good health and CMV-seropositive. This chain's CDR3 is CASSTGQGFWETQYF. Here the CDR3 DNA reads TGCGCCAGCAGCACGGGACAGGGATTTTGGGAGACCCAGTACTTC.